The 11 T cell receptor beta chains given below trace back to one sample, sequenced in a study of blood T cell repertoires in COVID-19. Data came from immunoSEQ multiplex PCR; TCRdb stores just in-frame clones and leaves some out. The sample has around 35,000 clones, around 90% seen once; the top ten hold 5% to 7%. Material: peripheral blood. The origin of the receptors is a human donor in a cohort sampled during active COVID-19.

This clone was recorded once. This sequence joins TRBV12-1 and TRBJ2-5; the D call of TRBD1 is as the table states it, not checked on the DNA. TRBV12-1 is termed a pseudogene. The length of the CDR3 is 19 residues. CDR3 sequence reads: CASSFPGTGKGVGQETQYF. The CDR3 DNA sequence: TGTGCCAGCAGCTTTCCTGGGACAGGGAAAGGCGTTGGGCAAGAGACCCAGTACTTC.

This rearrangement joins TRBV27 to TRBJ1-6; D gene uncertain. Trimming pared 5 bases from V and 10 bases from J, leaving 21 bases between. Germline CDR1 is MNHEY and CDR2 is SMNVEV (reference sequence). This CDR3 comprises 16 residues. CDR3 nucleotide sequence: TGTGCCAGCAGTCGGAAGGCGGGATCGGAGGGATCACCCCTCCACTTT. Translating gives CASSRKAGSEGSPLHF.

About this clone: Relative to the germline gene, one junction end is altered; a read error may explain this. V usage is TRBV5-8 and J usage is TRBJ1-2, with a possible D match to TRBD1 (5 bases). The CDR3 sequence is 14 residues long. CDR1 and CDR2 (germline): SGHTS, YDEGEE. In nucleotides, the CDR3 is TGTGCCAGCAGCTTGCCCATCGGGGCGCAGTCGGGGGCCTTC. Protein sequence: CASSLPIGAQSGAF.

The CDR3 loop reads CASGGGSGREETQYF. CDR3 bases: TGTGCCAGCGGCGGGGGTAGCGGGAGGGAGGAGACCCAGTACTTC. The chain links TRBV2 to TRBJ2-5, with 11 bases identical to TRBD2. Unmatched junction bases numbered 10, after V lost 8 bases and J lost 5 bases. The CDR3 length is 15 residues. CDR1 and CDR2 from the germline V gene are SNHLY and FYNNEI.

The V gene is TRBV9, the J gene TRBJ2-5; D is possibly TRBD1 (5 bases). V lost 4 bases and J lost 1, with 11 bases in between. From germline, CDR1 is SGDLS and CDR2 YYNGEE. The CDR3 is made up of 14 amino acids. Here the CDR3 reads CASSPQGLQETQYF. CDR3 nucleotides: TGTGCCAGCAGCCCCCAGGGCCTCCAAGAGACCCAGTACTTC. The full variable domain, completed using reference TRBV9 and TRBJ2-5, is DSGVTQTPKHLITATGQRVTLRCSPRSGDLSVYWYQQSLDQGLQFLIQYYNGEERAKGNILERFSAQQFPDLHSELNLSSLELGDSALYFCASSPQGLQETQYFGPGTRLLVL.

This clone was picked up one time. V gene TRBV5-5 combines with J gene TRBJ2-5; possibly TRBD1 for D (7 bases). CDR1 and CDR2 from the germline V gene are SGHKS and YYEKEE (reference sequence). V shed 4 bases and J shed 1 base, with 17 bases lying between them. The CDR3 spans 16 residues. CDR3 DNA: TGTGCCAGCAGCATTACGGGGGACAGTGGCCAAGAGACCCAGTACTTC. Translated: CASSITGDSGQETQYF.

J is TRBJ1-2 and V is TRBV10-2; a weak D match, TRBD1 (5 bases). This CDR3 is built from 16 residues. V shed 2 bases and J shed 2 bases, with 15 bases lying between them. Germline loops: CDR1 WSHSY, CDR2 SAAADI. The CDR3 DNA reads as TGCGCCAGCAGTGAGGGGCAGGGAATCCTCAACTATGGCTACACCTTC. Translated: CASSEGQGILNYGYTF.

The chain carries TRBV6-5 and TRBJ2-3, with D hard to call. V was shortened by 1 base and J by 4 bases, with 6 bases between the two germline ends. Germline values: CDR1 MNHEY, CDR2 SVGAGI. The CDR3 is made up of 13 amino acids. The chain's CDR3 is CASSYLQADTQYF. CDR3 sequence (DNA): TGTGCCAGCAGTTACTTACAAGCAGATACGCAGTATTTT.

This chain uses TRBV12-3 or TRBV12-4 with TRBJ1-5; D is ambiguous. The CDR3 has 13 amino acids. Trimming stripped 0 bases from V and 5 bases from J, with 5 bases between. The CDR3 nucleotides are TGTGCCAGCAGTTTAGCGCGGGATCAGCCCCAGCATTTT. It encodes CASSLARDQPQHF.

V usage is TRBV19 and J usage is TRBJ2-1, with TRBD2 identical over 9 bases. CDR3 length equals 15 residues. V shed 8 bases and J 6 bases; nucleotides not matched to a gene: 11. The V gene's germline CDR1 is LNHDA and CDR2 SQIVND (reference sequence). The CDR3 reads CASLSAGGALNEQFF. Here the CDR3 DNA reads TGTGCCAGTCTCTCGGCGGGAGGGGCCCTCAATGAGCAGTTCTTC.

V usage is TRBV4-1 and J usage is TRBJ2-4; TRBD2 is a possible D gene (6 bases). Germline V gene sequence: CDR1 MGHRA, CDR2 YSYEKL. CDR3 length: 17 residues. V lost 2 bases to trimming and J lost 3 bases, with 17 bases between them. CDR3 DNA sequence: TGCGCCAGCAGCCAACTTGGGGAAAAGGAGGGCAAAAACATTCAGTACTTC. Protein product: CASSQLGEKEGKNIQYF.